The T cell receptor beta chain under discussion was sequenced for a study of blood T cell repertoires in COVID-19. The assay was immunoSEQ multiplex PCR, and TCRdb's table has in-frame clones only and misses some. Altogether roughly 55,000 clones are present, around 90% being singletons, with the ten largest covering roughly an eighth. This TCR came from a human donor with active COVID-19. The donor label of this sample is uncertain. Sequencing was done on a sample of peripheral blood.

This CDR3 is CASSDSPGTGGLETQYF. In DNA form, the CDR3 reads TGTGCCAGCAGCGACTCTCCCGGGACAGGGGGCTTGGAGACCCAGTACTTC. The chain employs TRBV11-3 and TRBJ2-5; 12 nucleotides align to TRBD1. With V trimmed by 5 bases and J by 5 bases, 12 bases remained unmatched. Per the germline V gene, CDR1 is SGHNT and CDR2 is YENEEA. The CDR3 loop spans 17 amino acids.